This entry concerns a single TCR beta chain. The antigen is unknown. These data belong to a study of blood T cells in healthy people across ages. The authors ran a second PCR of about 6 to 11 cycles using a sample-barcoded 5' primer and a J-beta primer mix. In TCRdb, the 5' RACE reads were re-called with MiXCR into one record per CDR3 protein. The table shows approximately 1,700,000 distinct CDR3 sequences, with roughly two fifths occurring only once. With 7 bases removed from V and 5 bases from J, the gap between germline ends came to 7 bases. Germline V gene lookup returns CDR1 MNHEY and CDR2 SVGEGT. The CDR3 contains 11 residues. Study-wide findings and caveats: Estimated diversity, derived from one million T cells, was regarded as an underestimate.

The sample consisted of blood. This sequence was found in a human donor in good health. V gene TRBV6-2 or TRBV6-3 combines with J gene TRBJ2-3; D is uncertain. The CDR3, as DNA: TGTGCCAGCAAACTTATAGATACGCAGTATTTT. Translated, it gives CASKLIDTQYF.